This is a list of T cell receptor beta chains from one sample in a study of blood T cell repertoires in COVID-19. Generated by immunoSEQ multiplex PCR, the TCRdb table keeps only in-frame clones and is missing some. Of 150,000 to 200,000 clones listed, about 89% are singletons. The sequenced sample consisted of peripheral blood. The receptors were sampled from a man between 60 and 75 years old with acute or convalescent COVID-19. The conserved cysteine and the conserved F or W are not part of the CDR3 here.

>TRBV18|12|TRBJ1-1
ASSPLQLRTEAF
>TRBV7-9|13|TRBJ1-5
ASSPGGFSNQPQH
>TRBV27|12|TRBJ1-4
ASRTDRVGEKLF
>TRBV5-1|14|TRBJ2-3
ASSLGTGLITDTQY
>TRBV10-2|13|TRBJ1-1
ASRWGGNAGTEAF
>TRBV21-1|16|TRBJ2-1
ASSKKTGQGSVYNEQF
>TRBV11-2|12|TRBJ1-2
ASSLARRGEGYT
>TRBV19|13|TRBJ1-5
ASSIVQGSNQPQH
>TRBV11-1|12|TRBJ1-2
ASSLSAGDYGYT
>TRBV5-1|14|TRBJ2-7
ASSLAPGTGLSEQY
>TRBV29-1|9|TRBJ1-1
SVAEAMGAF
>TRBV5-6|10|TRBJ1-2
ASRRQGPSYT
>TRBV12-5|11|TRBJ1-5
ASGLWGREPQH
>TRBV5-8|14|TRBJ2-2
ASSLLWTDYTGELF
>TRBV29-1|9|TRBJ2-7
SVESNYEQY
>TRBV6-2/TRBV6-3|11|TRBJ2-4
ASSPRGPPIQY
>TRBV4-1|16|TRBJ1-2
ASSQDPRDSRFNYGYT
>TRBV7-3|19|TRBJ2-6
ASSLIPVETPTISGANVLT
>TRBV5-1|13|TRBJ1-2
ASSSGGLANYGYT
>TRBV7-9|14|TRBJ1-6
ASSLVSAGHESPLH
>TRBV4-2|13|TRBJ1-1
ASSQEGRVGTEAF
>TRBV6-5|12|TRBJ2-2
ASSPSLVTGELF
>TRBV5-1|13|TRBJ1-3
ASSLGAGFGNTIY
>TRBV2|10|TRBJ2-3
ASRGQSDTQY
>TRBV7-9|12|TRBJ2-7
ASSPPGTGIEQY
>TRBV12-5|11|TRBJ2-7
ASGSTGGGEQY
>TRBV9|13|TRBJ2-5
ASSVGTGGRETQY
>TRBV30|14|TRBJ2-5
AWSRSAGREQETQY
>TRBV12-3/TRBV12-4|10|TRBJ2-1
ASSSPYNEQF
>TRBV18|12|TRBJ2-3
ASSPTGGPDTQY
>TRBV3-1/TRBV3-2|14|TRBJ1-6
ASSQVARRMGSPLH
>TRBV19|15|TRBJ2-2
ASSPGWGSRNTGELF
>TRBV4-3|12|TRBJ2-7
ASSQDDRGYEQY
>TRBV5-1|14|TRBJ1-6
ASSLDGDRGNSPLH
>TRBV7-9|11|TRBJ2-3
ASSPTGGDTQY
>TRBV5-1|12|TRBJ1-4
ASSLDVNSGKLF
>TRBV7-9|13|TRBJ1-3
ASSLGTGVGNTIY
>TRBV4-1|14|TRBJ2-2
ASSPRGLGSTGELF
>TRBV6-6|12|TRBJ1-5
ASSYGPVNQPQH
>TRBV4-2|12|TRBJ2-7
ASSQGQARYEQY
>TRBV24-1|14|TRBJ2-3
ATSDPTGGMMDTQY
>TRBV30|10|TRBJ1-2
AWSTGRGSYT
>TRBV12-3/TRBV12-4|10|TRBJ1-6
ASSLGSSPLH
>TRBV6-5|11|TRBJ1-1
ASSYQGNTEAF
>TRBV18|13|TRBJ1-2
ASSPARGRLMGYT
>TRBV6-2/TRBV6-3|14|TRBJ1-6
ASSPVPDSRNSPLH
>TRBV30|12|TRBJ1-5
AWSEGRGNQPQH
>TRBV7-2|12|TRBJ1-3
ASSLGQPGNTIY